The 2 T cell receptor beta chains given below trace back to one sample, sequenced in a study of CD8 T cell repertoires and HIV-1 epitope variants (TCRdb year 2020). Library generation was performed with the immunoSEQ multiplex PCR assay. As stored in TCRdb, this immuneACCESS dataset retains in-frame rearrangements with V and J assigned. A fraction of the clones does not appear; measured against another copy, unresolved V genes explain less than half of the discrepancy, and the remainder lacks a known reason. The sample table lists roughly 5,500 clones, 65% to 75% of them with a count of one. The top ten constitute 40% of the sample. Which antigens these TCRs recognize remains unknown. The specimen sequenced was cultured CD8+ T cells derived from PBMCs. The source is a male donor with HIV.

The V gene is TRBV7-9, the J gene TRBJ2-1, with 10 bases matching TRBD1. CDR3 length: 14 residues. CDR1 is SEHNR and CDR2 is FQNEAQ in the germline V gene (reference sequence). J was trimmed by 6 bases and V by 6 bases; bases with no gene match: 5. DNA for the CDR3: TGTGCCAGCAGGTCAGGGGACAGGGGCAATGAGCAGTTCTTC. It is translated as CASRSGDRGNEQFF.

By its share, this clone is medium-sized. The V call is TRBV28, the J call TRBJ2-3, with D maybe TRBD2 (6 bases). The germline V and J ends were trimmed by 6 bases and 2 bases, with 15 bases remaining between them. The CDR3 is made up of 15 amino acids. The germline V gene encodes CDR1 MDHEN and CDR2 SYDVKM. CDR3 amino acids: CASRRGTYYTDTQYF. DNA for the CDR3: TGTGCCAGCAGACGCGGGACTTACTACACAGATACGCAGTATTTT.